The TCR beta chain described here comes from a study of cytomegalovirus exposure and HLA in healthy donors. Primers for the PCR totalled 60 Vbeta and 13 Jbeta. Repertoires were generated with immunoSEQ multiplex PCR, while TCRdb's copy carries only in-frame clones and drops some. This sample yields 90,000 to 110,000 clones, of which over 75% are seen a single time; approximately 7.2% belongs to the top ten. Germline V lookup: CDR1 MDHEN, CDR2 SYDVKM. Trimming shortened V by 6 bases and J by 3 bases, and 11 bases separated the two germline ends. The CDR3 consists of 13 residues. This TCR derives from a man younger than 45 in good health and CMV-seropositive. V gene TRBV28 combines with J gene TRBJ2-5, with a possible D match to TRBD2 (5 bases). The sample taken for sequencing was PBMCs. The CDR3 spells CASSPHGEETQYF. Written as DNA, the CDR3 is TGTGCCAGCAGCCCCCACGGGGAAGAGACCCAGTACTTC. Full variable domain (outside the CDR3, taken from reference TRBV28 and TRBJ2-5): DVKVTQSSRYLVKRTGEKVFLECVQDMDHENMFWYRQDPGLGLRLIYFSYDVKMKEKGDIPEGYSVSREKKERFSLILESASTNQTSMYLCASSPHGEETQYFGPGTRLLVL.